The clone carrying this T cell receptor (beta chain) appeared many times. The V gene's germline CDR1 is SEHNR and CDR2 FQNEAQ (reference sequence). The CDR3 totals 15 residues. V shed 1 base and J 2 bases; nucleotides not matched to a gene: 3. The data stem from a study of T cells in Graves' hyperthyroidism and ophthalmopathy. Amplified TCR beta CDR3 regions derived from RNA transcripts. The HTBI primer set served for first-round RT-PCR of the TCR CDR3. TCRdb re-called the multiplex PCR reads with MiXCR, one entry per CDR3 protein. The table lists about 480,000 distinct CDR3 sequences, around 15% of them singletons.

The sequence derives from a woman aged 18-29 years with Graves' hyperthyroidism. This chain connects TRBV7-9 to TRBJ2-5, with 8 bases identical to TRBD1. Material: blood. This CDR3 reads CASSLGHRGQETQYF. CDR3 DNA sequence: TGTGCCAGCAGCTTAGGCCACAGGGGGCAAGAGACCCAGTACTTC.